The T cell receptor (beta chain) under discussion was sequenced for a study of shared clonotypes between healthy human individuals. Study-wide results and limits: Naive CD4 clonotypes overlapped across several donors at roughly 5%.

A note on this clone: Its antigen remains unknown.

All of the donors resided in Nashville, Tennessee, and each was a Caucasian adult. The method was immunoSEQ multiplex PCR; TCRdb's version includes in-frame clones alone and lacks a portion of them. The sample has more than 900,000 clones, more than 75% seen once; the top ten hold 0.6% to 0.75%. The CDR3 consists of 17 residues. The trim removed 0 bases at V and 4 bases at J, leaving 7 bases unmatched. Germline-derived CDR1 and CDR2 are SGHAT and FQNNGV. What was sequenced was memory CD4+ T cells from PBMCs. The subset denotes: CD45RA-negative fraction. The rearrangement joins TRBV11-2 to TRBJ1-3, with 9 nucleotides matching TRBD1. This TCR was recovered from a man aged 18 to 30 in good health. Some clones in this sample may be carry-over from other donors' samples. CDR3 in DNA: TGTGCCAGCAGCTTAGACCGGGACAGGGTTGGCGGAAACACCATATATTTT. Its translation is CASSLDRDRVGGNTIYF.